The rows below give T cell receptor beta chains drawn from one sample of a study of blood T cell repertoires in COVID-19. Produced via immunoSEQ multiplex PCR; TCRdb's table is partial and in-frame only. The sample shows roughly 110,000 clones, about 90% of them seen only once. The source material was peripheral blood. The receptors come from a middle-aged man with active or convalescent COVID-19. Each CDR3 is given with its conserved first and last residue. D genes are given only for firm matches. Where a row states a size, it is once, few, many or the class of an expanded clone; other rows omit it.

j_gene | d_gene | abundance | v_gene | CDR3aa | CDR3nt
TRBJ1-2 | NA | NA | TRBV2 | CASSDRGAWGYTF | TGTGCCAGCAGTGACAGGGGCGCGTGGGGCTACACCTTC
TRBJ1-1 | NA | NA | TRBV19 | CASRPFRDTEAFF | TGTGCCAGTAGACCCTTCCGGGACACTGAAGCTTTCTTT
TRBJ1-2 | NA | NA | TRBV28 | CASSFGVTNYGYTF | TGTGCCAGCAGTTTCGGGGTTACTAACTATGGCTACACCTTC
TRBJ1-1 | NA | NA | TRBV7-8 | CASSSQGGGTEAFF | TGTGCCAGCAGCTCACAGGGCGGTGGCACTGAAGCTTTCTTT
TRBJ2-3 | NA | NA | TRBV6-4 | CASSVRAGTTDTQYF | TGTGCCAGCAGTGTTCGGGCGGGAACCACAGATACGCAGTATTTT
TRBJ1-6 | NA | NA | TRBV5-4 | CASSLEQGNSPLHF | TGTGCCAGCAGCTTGGAGCAGGGGAATTCACCCCTCCACTTT
TRBJ1-1 | TRBD1 | NA | TRBV30 | CASLRTGPITEAFF | TGTGCCTCCTTACGGACAGGGCCTATAACTGAAGCTTTCTTT
TRBJ1-2 | TRBD1 | NA | TRBV11-2 | CASSLTRTGRGLEGYTF | TGTGCCAGCAGCTTAACTAGGACAGGGAGAGGATTAGAGGGCTACACCTTC
TRBJ2-1 | NA | NA | TRBV4-1 | CASSQESGILYNEQFF | TGCGCCAGCAGCCAAGAATCCGGGATCCTCTACAATGAGCAGTTCTTC
TRBJ2-1 | TRBD2 | NA | TRBV7-3 | CASSSQAGVHYNEQFF | TGTGCCAGCAGCTCCCAAGCGGGAGTCCATTACAATGAGCAGTTCTTC
TRBJ1-5 | NA | NA | TRBV19 | CASSMLGGGGSNQPQHF | TGTGCCAGTAGTATGCTCGGCGGGGGGGGTAGCAATCAGCCCCAGCATTTT
TRBJ1-2 | NA | NA | TRBV7-2 | CASSFMADNYGYTF | TGTGCCAGCAGTTTTATGGCAGATAACTATGGCTACACCTTC
TRBJ2-3 | TRBD1 | NA | TRBV7-2 | CASSPDRAADTQYF | TGTGCCAGCAGCCCGGACAGGGCGGCAGATACGCAGTATTTT
TRBJ2-3 | NA | NA | TRBV5-1 | CASSLAPIINSLSTDTQYF | TGCGCCAGCAGCTTGGCCCCCATCATAAATTCGCTAAGCACAGATACGCAGTATTTT
TRBJ2-7 | TRBD2 | NA | TRBV15 | CATSRASGLKEQYF | TGTGCCACCAGCAGAGCTAGCGGCCTGAAGGAGCAGTACTTC
TRBJ1-2 | TRBD1 | NA | TRBV18 | CASSPIQGAYDGYTF | TGTGCCAGCTCACCAATACAGGGGGCTTACGATGGCTACACCTTC
TRBJ1-2 | NA | NA | TRBV6-5 | CASSSPMGNGYTF | TGTGCCAGCAGCTCACCTATGGGCAACGGCTACACCTTC
TRBJ2-1 | TRBD2 | NA | TRBV7-7 | CASSLGTSGRHEQFF | TGTGCTAGCAGCTTGGGGACTAGCGGGAGACATGAGCAGTTCTTC
TRBJ1-2 | NA | NA | TRBV7-2 | CASSFVLQHTNYGYTF | TGTGCCAGCAGCTTTGTATTACAGCATACTAACTATGGCTACACCTTC
TRBJ1-2 | TRBD1 | NA | TRBV28 | CASSTRDRGLGYTF | TGTGCCAGCAGTACCCGGGACAGGGGACTTGGCTACACCTTC
TRBJ2-5 | NA | NA | TRBV19 | CASSAGAVETQYF | TGTGCCAGTAGTGCGGGGGCTGTAGAGACCCAGTACTTC
TRBJ2-7 | TRBD2 | NA | TRBV5-5 | CASSPTPGTTTYEQYF | TGTGCCAGCAGCCCCACCCCCGGGACTACGACCTACGAGCAGTACTTC
TRBJ1-5 | TRBD1 | NA | TRBV10-2 | CASSETGGNQPQHF | TGCGCCAGCAGTGAAACAGGGGGAAATCAGCCCCAGCATTTT
TRBJ2-1 | TRBD1 | NA | TRBV5-1 | CASSSGQVTYNEQFF | TGCGCCAGCAGCTCGGGACAGGTGACCTACAATGAGCAGTTCTTC
TRBJ2-7 | NA | NA | TRBV7-2 | CASSLGFGGSDEQYF | TGTGCCAGCAGCTTGGGATTCGGAGGAAGCGACGAGCAGTACTTC
TRBJ1-2 | TRBD1 | NA | TRBV2 | CASKKGQGLNYGYTF | TGTGCCAGCAAGAAAGGACAGGGGTTAAACTATGGCTACACCTTC
TRBJ1-2 | TRBD1 | NA | TRBV9 | CASSPTRTGWCYGYTF | TGTGCCAGCAGCCCTACACGGACAGGGTGGTGCTATGGCTACACCTTC
TRBJ2-7 | NA | NA | TRBV4-1 | CASSRYAGSYEQYF | TGCGCCAGCAGCCGATACGCGGGCTCCTACGAGCAGTACTTC
TRBJ1-2 | NA | NA | TRBV27 | CASSLLADRFYGYTF | TGTGCCAGCAGTTTATTGGCCGACAGATTCTATGGCTACACCTTC
TRBJ2-7 | NA | NA | TRBV6-6 | CASSAPSEQYF | TGTGCCAGCAGTGCTCCTAGCGAGCAGTACTTC
TRBJ1-6 | NA | NA | TRBV7-8 | CASSSVPTAPLHF | TGTGCCAGCAGCTCGGTCCCTACAGCACCCCTCCACTTT
TRBJ2-1 | TRBD2 | NA | TRBV11-3 | CASSFTSGPYNEQFF | TGTGCCAGCAGCTTTACTAGCGGGCCCTACAATGAGCAGTTCTTC
TRBJ2-1 | NA | NA | TRBV24-1 | CATTASSYNEQFF | TGTGCCACCACAGCGAGCTCCTACAATGAGCAGTTCTTC
TRBJ1-1 | NA | NA | TRBV10-3 | CAISSLGGETTEAFF | TGTGCCATCAGTTCGCTTGGGGGCGAGACGACTGAAGCTTTCTTT
TRBJ1-5 | NA | NA | TRBV4-1 | CASSQVGSTDNQPQHF | TGCGCCAGCAGCCAAGTTGGGAGTACTGACAATCAGCCCCAGCATTTT
TRBJ2-1 | TRBD1 | NA | TRBV28 | CASSPPPGQGNNEQFF | TGTGCCAGCAGTCCACCCCCTGGACAGGGTAACAATGAGCAGTTCTTC
TRBJ2-7 | NA | few | TRBV19 | CASSIDEGTYEQYF | TGTGCCAGTAGTATCGATGAGGGAACCTACGAGCAGTACTTC
TRBJ2-1 | TRBD2 | NA | TRBV7-3 | CASSLLADNEQFF | TGTGCCAGCAGCTTACTAGCGGACAACGAGCAGTTCTTC
TRBJ2-1 | TRBD2 | once | TRBV4-3 | CASSQALAGTFGDEQFF | TGCGCCAGCAGCCAAGCGCTAGCGGGAACGTTTGGCGATGAGCAGTTCTTC
TRBJ1-4 | TRBD1 | NA | TRBV25-1 | CASSDMTGINEKLFF | TGTGCCAGCAGTGATATGACAGGGATTAATGAAAAACTGTTTTTT
TRBJ2-5 | TRBD2 | NA | TRBV2 | CASRPGLAGAKTQYF | TGTGCCAGCAGACCGGGACTAGCGGGAGCCAAGACCCAGTACTTC
TRBJ2-2 | NA | NA | TRBV27 | CATSFGGTGELFF | TGTGCCACCTCCTTCGGGGGTACCGGGGAGCTGTTTTTT
TRBJ1-4 | TRBD1 | NA | TRBV4-3 | CASSQVPTGQQEKLFF | TGCGCCAGCAGCCAAGTCCCGACGGGACAGCAGGAAAAACTGTTTTTT
TRBJ2-5 | NA | NA | TRBV5-1 | CASSWGEETQYF | TGCGCCAGCAGCTGGGGGGAAGAGACCCAGTACTTC
TRBJ2-5 | TRBD1 | NA | TRBV5-1 | CASSYRGTVQETQYF | TGCGCCAGCAGCTACCGAGGGACAGTCCAAGAGACCCAGTACTTC
TRBJ2-3 | NA | NA | TRBV19 | CASSDITTDTQYF | TGTGCCAGCTCAGATATTACCACAGATACGCAGTATTTT
TRBJ2-5 | TRBD2 | NA | TRBV12-3/TRBV12-4 | CASRRTSRETQYF | TGTGCCAGCAGGAGGACTAGTCGAGAGACCCAGTACTTC
TRBJ2-3 | TRBD2 | NA | TRBV5-8 | CASSLGTSGSTDTQYF | TGTGCCAGCAGCTTAGGGACTAGCGGTTCCACAGATACGCAGTATTTT
TRBJ1-2 | NA | NA | TRBV4-3 | CASSLSGGGGYTF | TGCGCCAGCAGCCTCAGCGGGGGGGGTGGCTACACCTTC
TRBJ2-4 | TRBD2 | NA | TRBV7-6 | CASSLDPGGKNIQYF | TGTGCCAGCAGCTTAGATCCGGGGGGTAAAAACATTCAGTACTTC
TRBJ2-7 | NA | NA | TRBV6-5 | CATLVVATHEQYF | TGTGCCACCCTCGTAGTAGCGACGCACGAGCAGTACTTC
TRBJ1-1 | NA | NA | TRBV18 | CASSPPGDTEAFF | TGTGCCAGCTCACCACCAGGGGACACTGAAGCTTTCTTT
TRBJ1-5 | NA | NA | TRBV24-1 | CATSQGNSNQPQHF | TGTGCCACCTCGCAGGGTAATAGCAATCAGCCCCAGCATTTT
TRBJ2-3 | NA | NA | TRBV6-4 | CASSDTPSSTDTQYF | TGTGCCAGCAGTGACACACCCTCTAGCACAGATACGCAGTATTTT
TRBJ1-2 | TRBD1 | NA | TRBV13 | CASSSRGTGRSEYGYTF | TGTGCCAGCAGCTCGAGAGGGACAGGGCGTTCCGAATATGGCTACACCTTC
TRBJ1-2 | NA | few | TRBV28 | CASSLNEGTHIGYTF | TGTGCCAGCAGTTTAAACGAGGGAACGCATATTGGCTACACCTTC
TRBJ1-1 | NA | NA | TRBV6-5 | CASGRGANTEAFF | TGTGCCAGCGGGCGTGGGGCGAACACTGAAGCTTTCTTT
TRBJ2-5 | TRBD2 | few | TRBV7-2 | CASSSGLAGETQYF | TGTGCCAGCAGTTCTGGACTAGCGGGAGAGACCCAGTACTTC
TRBJ1-2 | NA | NA | TRBV4-3 | CASSQDWAVSTYGYTF | TGCGCCAGCAGCCAAGATTGGGCAGTATCTACCTATGGCTACACCTTC